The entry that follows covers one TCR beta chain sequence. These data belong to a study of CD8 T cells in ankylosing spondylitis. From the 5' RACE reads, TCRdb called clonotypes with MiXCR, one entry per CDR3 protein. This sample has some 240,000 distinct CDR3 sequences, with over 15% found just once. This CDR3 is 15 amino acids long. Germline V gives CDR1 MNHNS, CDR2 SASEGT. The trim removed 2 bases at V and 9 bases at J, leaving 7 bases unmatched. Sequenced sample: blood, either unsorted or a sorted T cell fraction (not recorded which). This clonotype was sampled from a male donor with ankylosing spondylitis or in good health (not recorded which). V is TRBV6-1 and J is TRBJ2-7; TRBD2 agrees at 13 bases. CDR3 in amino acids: CASSEYRLAGGWQYF. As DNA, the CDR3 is TGTGCCAGCAGTGAATACCGACTAGCGGGAGGATGGCAGTACTTC.